This TCR beta chain appears in the sequencing data of a study of blood T cell repertoires in COVID-19. Study at large: Whether acute or convalescent, the COVID-19 samples came from the United States, Italy and Spain. PBMCs, B-cell-depleted T cells, or T cells were the source of the cDNA or gDNA that made up the material.

Per the study methods: Reference gene primers were amplified, and this amplification served to estimate nucleated cell counts. Clones were read by immunoSEQ multiplex PCR, and TCRdb kept only the in-frame ones, dropping some. V, J and clone size are taken as reported in that table, and D and trimming were inferred from the DNA itself. The table has approximately 240,000 clones, about 86% seen once. This CDR3 contains 11 residues. V was clipped by 8 bases and J by 8 bases, with 11 bases between them. The chain uses TRBV5-3 and TRBJ1-5; D not resolved. TRBV5-3 belongs to the ORF category, with a function that is uncertain. Input material: peripheral blood. The source of this sequence is a woman aged 25 to 39 who had recovered from COVID-19. The CDR3 DNA reads as TGTGCCAGCCCCCCTAATGAGCCCCAGCATTTT. Amino acid sequence: CASPPNEPQHF.